This TCR beta chain was identified in a study of synovial regulatory T cells in juvenile arthritis. Using immunoSEQ multiplex PCR, the repertoire was profiled, and TCRdb retains in-frame clones only, with some absent. Recorded for this sample: 7,500 to 10,000 clones. Sequenced sample: Treg cells from blood. Subset given: remaining (HLA-DR-negative) circulating blood Treg cells. The TCR originated in a donor between 2 and 29 years old with juvenile idiopathic arthritis.

CDR3 sequence reads: CASKRPGPGELFF. The chain employs TRBV19 and TRBJ2-2. Germline CDR1 is LNHDA and CDR2 is SQIVND (reference sequence). The CDR3 extends over 13 amino acids. DNA is not recorded here.